One sample yielded the 27 T cell receptor beta chains listed below, sequenced in a study of human T cells and chemical hapten exposure. Each CDR3 protein gets one entry after TCRdb re-called the RACE reads with MiXCR. The sample records around 180,000 distinct CDR3 sequences, more than 25% being singletons. Time point of the sample: pre-sensitization, week 0. Treatment specified: therapeutic diphenylcyclopropenone sensitization with weekly scalp DPC. The material sequenced was whole blood, taken in connection with sensitization to the hapten diphenylcyclopropenone (DPC). The origin of the receptors is a woman in her twenties or thirties with alopecia areata. Some clones in this sample may be carry-over from other donors' samples.

A few counts support this clonotype. V is TRBV3-1 and J is TRBJ2-5; 8 bases line up with TRBD2. Germline CDR1 is LGHDT and CDR2 is YNNKEL (reference sequence). The J segment lost 2 bases and the V segment lost 3 bases, leaving 14 bases of the junction unmatched. The CDR3 covers 18 residues. The CDR3: CASSQYLAGLGAQETQYF. The CDR3 nucleotides read TGTGCCAGCAGCCAGTATCTAGCGGGCCTGGGGGCACAAGAGACCCAGTACTTC.

The CDR3 spells CASSKTLSYEQYF. The CDR3, as DNA: TGTGCCAGCAGTAAAACACTCTCCTACGAGCAGTACTTC. The V and J genes are TRBV6-2 or TRBV6-3 and TRBJ2-7; D gene uncertain. CDR1 and CDR2 from the germline V gene are MNHEY and SVGEGT. The germline V and J ends were trimmed by 5 bases and 0 bases, with 8 bases remaining between them. This CDR3 spans 13 amino acids.

The rearrangement uses TRBV20-1 and TRBJ1-4; D may be TRBD1 (5 bases). Looked up from germline, CDR1 is DFQATT and CDR2 is SNEGSKA (reference sequence). CDR3 length: 12 amino acids. Between the trimmed V and J ends, which lost 8 bases and 8 bases, there was a span of 15 bases. CDR3 coding DNA: TGCAGTCCCGGGGGGAGAGGGGAAAAACTGTTTTTT. Translation: CSPGGRGEKLFF.

This clonotype appeared a few times. The gene calls are TRBV10-3 and TRBJ1-1; 8 positions match TRBD1. Germline V gene data show CDR1 as ENHRY and CDR2 as SYGVKD. The V segment lost 0 bases and the J segment 10 bases; nucleotides outside the gene matches: 7. This CDR3 has 14 residues. This CDR3 reads CAISESQGASVAFF. The CDR3, as DNA: TGTGCCATCAGTGAGTCCCAGGGGGCATCGGTAGCTTTCTTT.

This clonotype was recorded a few times. The V and J genes are TRBV6-6 and TRBJ2-5, with 7 bases fitting TRBD2. V was clipped by 7 bases and J by 3 bases; unmatched bases: 11. The CDR3 has 15 amino acids. Germline V gene data show CDR1 as MNHNY and CDR2 as SVGAGI (reference sequence). CDR3 amino acids: CASNKPDGTKETQYF. In DNA form, the CDR3 reads TGTGCCAGCAATAAACCGGACGGGACTAAAGAGACCCAGTACTTC.

This chain uses TRBV5-1 with TRBJ2-5; TRBD2 agrees at 15 bases. Germline V CDR1 and CDR2: SGHRS, YFSETQ. This CDR3 comprises 18 residues. The V gene end was trimmed by 4 bases and the J gene end by 0 bases; junction bases not matched to a gene: 7. The CDR3 is CASSPGLAGGSNQETQYF. As DNA, the CDR3 is TGCGCCAGCAGCCCCGGACTAGCGGGAGGGTCCAACCAAGAGACCCAGTACTTC. The whole variable domain, filled in from reference TRBV5-1 and TRBJ2-5, reads KAGVTQTPRYLIKTRGQQVTLSCSPISGHRSVSWYQQTPGQGLQFLFEYFSETQRNKGNFPGRFSGRQFSNSRSEMNVSTLELGDSALYLCASSPGLAGGSNQETQYFGPGTRLLVL.

The rearrangement joins TRBV28 to TRBJ2-7, with 8 bases that match TRBD2. The CDR3 has 15 amino acids. The V and J ends lost 1 base and 3 bases, in that order; junction bases with no gene match: 5. Germline V CDR1 and CDR2: MDHEN, SYDVKM. The CDR3 protein is CASSLYARGVYEQYF. The CDR3 DNA reads as TGTGCCAGCAGTTTATACGCGCGGGGGGTCTACGAGCAGTACTTC.

A few counts support this clonotype. The chain combines TRBV9 with TRBJ2-7; 8 positions match TRBD2. The germline CDR1 and CDR2 sequences are SGDLS and YYNGEE. The CDR3 is 13 amino acids. V lost 3 bases, J lost 7 bases, and 6 bases stayed unmatched. CDR3 nucleotide sequence: TGTGCCAGCAGCGGCTTAGCGGGACGGGAGCAGTACTTC. This codes for CASSGLAGREQYF.

This clonotype was detected only a few times. This CDR3 reads CSARDRGRNTEAFF. Here the CDR3 DNA reads TGCAGCGCCAGGGACAGGGGGCGTAACACTGAAGCTTTCTTT. The chain recombines TRBV29-1 with TRBJ1-1; 12 nucleotides line up with TRBD1. Germline CDR1 SQVTM, CDR2 ANQGSEA. The CDR3 totals 14 residues. V was pared by 7 bases and J by 2 bases, with 5 bases of the junction left unmatched.

A few counts support this clonotype. The V and J genes are TRBV29-1 and TRBJ2-5, with a weak D call TRBD1 (5 bases). V dropped 8 bases and J dropped 1 base, with 17 bases sitting between them. Germline CDR1 is SQVTM and CDR2 is ANQGSEA. The CDR3 is 14 residues long. In DNA form, the CDR3 reads TGCAGCTCCGCGCAGGGATCCGCCCAAGAGACCCAGTACTTC. It translates to CSSAQGSAQETQYF.

This clonotype was seen only a few times. The rearrangement links TRBV28 to TRBJ2-2; D uncertain. CDR3 length: 16 amino acids. CDR1 and CDR2 (germline): MDHEN, SYDVKM. V lost 4 bases and J lost 4, with 16 bases in between. CDR3 amino acids: CASSSSPAPGTGELFF. DNA for the CDR3: TGTGCCAGCAGTTCCTCACCAGCGCCGGGCACCGGGGAGCTGTTTTTT.

This clonotype was found a few times. The chain carries TRBV11-2 and TRBJ1-6; D is undetermined. CDR1 is SGHAT and CDR2 is FQNNGV in the germline V gene. Trimming shortened V by 1 base and J by 4 bases, and 8 bases separated the two germline ends. This CDR3 has 15 amino acids. The DNA of the CDR3 is TGTGCCAGCAGCTTAGCGGCGGGATATAATTCACCCCTCCACTTT. It translates to CASSLAAGYNSPLHF.

This chain links TRBV20-1 with TRBJ2-1, with no clear D. Between the trimmed V and J ends, which lost 5 bases and 6 bases, there was a span of 14 bases. Germline V gives CDR1 DFQATT, CDR2 SNEGSKA (reference sequence). CDR3 length equals 13 residues. Written as DNA, the CDR3 is TGCAGTGCTCCCGGGCCCGCGAGCAATGAGCAGTTCTTC. As protein: CSAPGPASNEQFF.

This clonotype was counted only a few times. V usage is TRBV9 and J usage is TRBJ2-3, with D unclear. The CDR3 runs 14 residues. Germline V gives CDR1 SGDLS, CDR2 YYNGEE. V lost 0 bases to trimming and J lost 2 bases, with 7 bases between them. CDR3 region: CASSVAGITDTQYF. The CDR3 DNA sequence: TGTGCCAGCAGCGTAGCGGGTATCACAGATACGCAGTATTTT.

The rearrangement joins TRBV6-6 to TRBJ1-1; possible D gene TRBD1, 6 bases. This CDR3 has 15 residues. Per the germline V gene, CDR1 is MNHNY and CDR2 is SVGAGI (reference sequence). Trimming took 2 bases from V and 0 from J, leaving 10 bases between them. The CDR3 coding sequence is TGTGCCAGCAGTTACCAGACAGGAATGAACACTGAAGCTTTCTTT. It yields the protein CASSYQTGMNTEAFF.

This clonotype was picked up a small number of times. The CDR3 DNA is TGTGCCAGCAGAGACAGGGTGGGTGACTCTGGGGCCAACGTCCTGACTTTC. It encodes CASRDRVGDSGANVLTF. This chain joins TRBV12-3 or TRBV12-4 and TRBJ2-6; 7 bases match TRBD1. This CDR3 is 17 amino acids long. V lost 6 bases and J lost 0; bases outside the gene matches: 8.

The CDR3 coding sequence is TGCAGCGCTGGGGTAACGGGACACTATAACACTGAAGCTTTCTTT. Translation: CSAGVTGHYNTEAFF. The chain carries TRBV29-1 and TRBJ1-1, with a possible D match to TRBD1 (6 bases). There are 15 residues in the CDR3. V was clipped by 7 bases and J by 2 bases, with 20 bases between them. Germline values: CDR1 SQVTM, CDR2 ANQGSEA.

The chain recombines TRBV5-1 with TRBJ2-3; D gene uncertain. CDR3 length: 15 residues. With 0 bases removed from V and 1 base from J, the gap between germline ends came to 9 bases. Per the germline V gene, CDR1 is SGHRS and CDR2 is YFSETQ. The CDR3 bases are TGCGCCAGCAGCTTGGAAAGGCCCCGCACAGATACGCAGTATTTT. It yields the protein CASSLERPRTDTQYF.

V gene TRBV13 combines with J gene TRBJ1-1, with no clear D. CDR1 is PRHDT and CDR2 is FYEKMQ in the germline V gene (reference sequence). The CDR3 totals 13 residues. With 0 bases removed from V and 4 bases from J, the gap between germline ends came to 6 bases. The CDR3 DNA sequence: TGTGCCAGCAGCTTAGGGGAGAGCACTGAAGCTTTCTTT. It codes for CASSLGESTEAFF.

This chain uses TRBV11-3 with TRBJ2-2; TRBD2 might be the D (5 bases). The CDR3 has 13 amino acids. Trimming left V 6 bases short and J 4 bases short, with 9 bases between. Germline CDR1 and CDR2: SGHNT and YENEEA. The CDR3 region is CASSRRGTGELFF. CDR3 coding DNA: TGTGCCAGCAGTCGACGGGGCACCGGGGAGCTGTTTTTT.

This clonotype was observed a few times. In DNA form, the CDR3 reads TGCGCCAGCAGCTTGACCCGGCCGGCCGGGGAGCTGTTTTTT. Its translation is CASSLTRPAGELFF. The chain links TRBV5-1 to TRBJ2-2, with D unresolved. Deletions cut 1 base from V and 6 bases from J, with 10 bases between. Germline CDR1 and CDR2: SGHRS and YFSETQ. The length of the CDR3 is 14 residues.

The chain carries TRBV20-1 and TRBJ2-3; 7 bases are a match to TRBD2. V trimming: 3 bases; J trimming: 0 bases; junction bases outside the gene matches: 3. The CDR3 totals 14 residues. Germline CDR1 and CDR2: DFQATT and SNEGSKA (reference sequence). The CDR3 DNA sequence: TGCAGTGCTAGTAGCGGGCTTAGCACAGATACGCAGTATTTT. Translating gives CSASSGLSTDTQYF.

V and J are TRBV27 and TRBJ2-2; D not resolved. The CDR3 loop spans 13 amino acids. Trimming shortened V by 5 bases and J by 7 bases, and 11 bases separated the two germline ends. Looked up from germline, CDR1 is MNHEY and CDR2 is SMNVEV (reference sequence). DNA of the CDR3: TGTGCCAGCAGTGACGGATTGGTCGGGGAGCTGTTTTTT. Translated, it gives CASSDGLVGELFF.

V and J are TRBV10-3 and TRBJ1-6; 7 nucleotides line up with TRBD1. Germline trimming cut 6 bases from V and 11 bases from J; bases unmatched to any gene: 4. CDR1 is ENHRY and CDR2 is SYGVKD in the germline V gene. CDR3 length: 12 residues. CDR3 in DNA: TGTGCCATCAGCAGGACAGGACCACCCCTCCACTTT. Translating gives CAISRTGPPLHF.

This clonotype was found a few times. V gene TRBV7-2 combines with J gene TRBJ2-1, with 8 bases that match TRBD2. V lost 6 bases, J lost 1 base, and 8 bases stayed unmatched. In germline, CDR1 is SGHTA, CDR2 FQGNSA. This CDR3 is built from 16 residues. In DNA form, the CDR3 reads TGTGCCAGCAGTATTTTCAGCGGGAGTTCCTACAATGAGCAGTTCTTC. Amino acids: CASSIFSGSSYNEQFF.

The chain couples TRBV9 to TRBJ1-6; a weak D match, TRBD1 (6 bases). Trimming cost V 3 bases and J 7 bases, with 14 bases left between them. Germline CDR1 reads SGDLS; CDR2 reads YYNGEE. This CDR3 region has 15 residues. As DNA, the CDR3 is TGTGCCAGCAGCGGGCTAGGGGGTTGGAATTCACCCCTCCACTTT. It codes for CASSGLGGWNSPLHF.

This clonotype was detected only a few times. The chain carries TRBV28 and TRBJ2-5, with unresolved D. V shed 3 bases and J shed 3 bases, with 8 bases lying between them. There are 13 residues in the CDR3. The germline V gene has CDR1 MDHEN and CDR2 SYDVKM. The CDR3 reads CASSLSVEETQYF. The CDR3 nucleotides read TGTGCCAGCAGTTTGTCTGTAGAAGAGACCCAGTACTTC.